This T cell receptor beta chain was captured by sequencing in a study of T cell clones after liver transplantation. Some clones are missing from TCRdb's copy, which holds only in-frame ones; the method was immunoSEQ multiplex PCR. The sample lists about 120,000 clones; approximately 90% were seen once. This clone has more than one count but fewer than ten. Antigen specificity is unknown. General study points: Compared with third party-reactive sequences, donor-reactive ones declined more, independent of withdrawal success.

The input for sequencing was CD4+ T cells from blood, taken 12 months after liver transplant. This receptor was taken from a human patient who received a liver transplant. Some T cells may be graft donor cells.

This CDR3 is CASSLLGFYEQYF. The CDR3 coding sequence is TGTGCCAGCAGCTTGTTGGGGTTCTACGAGCAGTACTTC. The chain recombines TRBV5-8 with TRBJ2-7; D unclear. Germline V gene data show CDR1 as SGHTS and CDR2 as YDEGEE. The CDR3 has 13 amino acids. The V and J ends lost 1 base and 3 bases respectively, with 8 bases between them.